This T cell receptor beta chain was recovered during a study of T cell responses to AZD1222 COVID-19 vaccine. Study-level points and caveats: The donor group comprised mostly white British people and more females; the analysis possibly underestimated clonal diversity. Every sample of the repertoires postdated the peak T cell response.

This clone was observed once. No antigen is known for it. The germline V gene has CDR1 MNHEY and CDR2 SMNVEV (reference sequence). The CDR3 contains 14 residues. V was shortened by 4 bases and J by 0 bases, with 9 bases between the two germline ends. Sequenced by immunoSEQ multiplex PCR; TCRdb stores in-frame clones only, minus some. The sample records approximately 160,000 clones, 93% being singletons. This TCR derives from an adult in good health. This chain uses TRBV27 with TRBJ2-5, with D unclear. The source material was peripheral blood, sampled on day 0 of AZD1222 vaccination. The CDR3 nucleotides are TGTGCCAGCAGTTCCGCCCGGGACCAAGAGACCCAGTACTTC. This codes for CASSSARDQETQYF.